What follows are 26 T cell receptor beta chains derived from one specimen sequenced in a study of CD4+ T cells in melanoma. Produced via immunoSEQ multiplex PCR; TCRdb's table is partial and in-frame only. The sample includes 9,000 to 10,000 clones, about two thirds of them seen just once. The sample taken for sequencing was tumor tissue. Source of these receptors: a human donor with melanoma.

The gene calls are TRBV5-1 and TRBJ2-3; D gene uncertain. Trimming took 7 bases from V and 6 from J, leaving 21 bases between them. Looked up from germline, CDR1 is SGHRS and CDR2 is YFSETQ. This CDR3 contains 15 residues. The CDR3 DNA reads TGCGCCAGCTTAAAGGATCCTATCTATCAGGATACGCAGTATTTT. It specifies CASLKDPIYQDTQYF. Using reference TRBV5-1 and TRBJ2-3 for the parts outside the CDR3, the full variable domain is KAGVTQTPRYLIKTRGQQVTLSCSPISGHRSVSWYQQTPGQGLQFLFEYFSETQRNKGNFPGRFSGRQFSNSRSEMNVSTLELGDSALYLCASLKDPIYQDTQYFGPGTRLTVL.

This sequence joins TRBV13 and TRBJ2-1; tentatively, D is TRBD2 (5 bases). Germline V gene data show CDR1 as PRHDT and CDR2 as FYEKMQ (reference sequence). The CDR3 extends over 16 amino acids. Trimming stripped 5 bases from V and 6 bases from J, with 20 bases between. For the CDR3, the DNA is TGTGCCAGCAGCGGACTGCGGGCCCCTGGGGTCAATGAGCAGTTCTTC. Protein product: CASSGLRAPGVNEQFF.

J is TRBJ1-1 and V is TRBV5-6; 9 positions agree with TRBD1. Germline values: CDR1 SGHDT, CDR2 YYEEEE. The length of the CDR3 is 18 residues. The trim removed 0 bases at V and 0 bases at J, leaving 9 bases unmatched. In DNA, the CDR3 is TGTGCCAGCAGCTTGGGGGTAGGGACAGGGAACATGAACACTGAAGCTTTCTTT. Residues: CASSLGVGTGNMNTEAFF.

The V and J genes are TRBV5-1 and TRBJ1-4; D gene ambiguous. The CDR3 contains 15 residues. V lost 4 bases, J lost 5 bases, and 15 bases lay in between. Germline loops: CDR1 SGHRS, CDR2 YFSETQ. As DNA, the CDR3 is TGCGCCAGCAGCCACGACCCTCCGAACAATGAAAAACTGTTTTTT. Encoded protein: CASSHDPPNNEKLFF.

This clone appeared a few times. This chain links TRBV5-1 with TRBJ1-2, with D perhaps TRBD1 (6 bases). The V gene lost 6 bases and the J gene lost 7 bases, with 16 bases spanning the gap. The germline V gene has CDR1 SGHRS and CDR2 YFSETQ. The CDR3 extends over 13 amino acids. The CDR3 region has the DNA TGCGCCAGCAATGTCGGCAGGGGCGGTGGCTACACCTTC. It codes for CASNVGRGGGYTF.

This clone was seen only once. The chain uses TRBV11-2 and TRBJ2-7; 7 bases agree with TRBD2. The CDR3 loop spans 15 amino acids. Germline-derived CDR1 and CDR2 are SGHAT and FQNNGV. V gave up 1 base and J gave up 2 bases; unmatched junction bases: 5. The CDR3 sequence: CASSLVGGFAYEQYF. The CDR3 nucleotides read TGTGCCAGCAGCTTAGTGGGGGGGTTCGCCTACGAGCAGTACTTC. The full variable domain, completed using reference TRBV11-2 and TRBJ2-7, is EAGVAQSPRYKIIEKRQSVAFWCNPISGHATLYWYQQILGQGPKLLIQFQNNGVVDDSQLPKDRFSAERLKGVDSTLKIQPAKLEDSAVYLCASSLVGGFAYEQYFGPGTRLTVT.

The V call is TRBV25-1, the J call TRBJ2-1; no definite D call. Trimming pared 1 base from V and 8 bases from J, leaving 9 bases between. There are 13 residues in the CDR3. The germline CDR1 and CDR2 sequences are MGHDK and SYGVNS. CDR3 nucleotides: TGTGCCAGCAGTGAATTTGGTGGGTATGAGCAGTTCTTC. It specifies CASSEFGGYEQFF.

This clone has a single count. V is TRBV28 and J is TRBJ2-7, with 7 positions matching TRBD1. V lost 7 bases and J lost 2; bases outside the gene matches: 11. CDR3 size: 15 residues. The germline V gene encodes CDR1 MDHEN and CDR2 SYDVKM. CDR3 sequence (DNA): TGTGCCAGCACCCCTTCGACAGGGTCTACCTACGAGCAGTACTTC. Encoded protein: CASTPSTGSTYEQYF.

V and J are TRBV4-1 and TRBJ1-5, with D possibly being TRBD1 (6 bases). This CDR3 is built from 15 residues. Germline CDR1 is MGHRA and CDR2 is YSYEKL. V lost 2 bases to trimming and J lost 6 bases, with 14 bases between them. The CDR3 DNA reads as TGCGCCAGCAGCCAATCGACGGGGGCTACTCAGCCCCAGCATTTT. This codes for CASSQSTGATQPQHF.

This chain joins TRBV5-4 and TRBJ2-5, with 8 positions matching TRBD1. The CDR3 is made up of 16 amino acids. With V trimmed by 4 bases and J by 5 bases, 13 bases remained unmatched. Germline V gene data show CDR1 as SGHNT and CDR2 as YYREEE (reference sequence). CDR3 nucleotides: TGTGCCAGCAGCACAGCCGGGACAGGCTGGGGGGAGACCCAGTACTTC. Translating gives CASSTAGTGWGETQYF.

The V and J genes are TRBV5-1 and TRBJ2-3, with 8 positions matching TRBD2. The V gene end was trimmed by 4 bases and the J gene end by 6 bases; junction bases not matched to a gene: 7. The CDR3 has 14 amino acids. The germline V gene has CDR1 SGHRS and CDR2 YFSETQ. This CDR3 is CASSASGGDDTQYF. In DNA form, the CDR3 reads TGCGCCAGCAGCGCAAGCGGGGGCGACGATACGCAGTATTTT. The full variable domain, with the rest looked up from reference TRBV5-1 and TRBJ2-3, is KAGVTQTPRYLIKTRGQQVTLSCSPISGHRSVSWYQQTPGQGLQFLFEYFSETQRNKGNFPGRFSGRQFSNSRSEMNVSTLELGDSALYLCASSASGGDDTQYFGPGTRLTVL.

This rearrangement joins TRBV5-1 to TRBJ1-2; 9 bases align to TRBD1. There are 15 residues in the CDR3. The V gene end was trimmed by 3 bases and the J gene end by 7 bases; junction bases not matched to a gene: 10. The germline V gene encodes CDR1 SGHRS and CDR2 YFSETQ. CDR3 loop: CASSYGTGKEGGYTF. CDR3 nucleotide sequence: TGCGCCAGCAGCTATGGGACAGGGAAAGAGGGTGGCTACACCTTC.

The chain couples TRBV4-1 to TRBJ2-5; 10 bases map to TRBD1. In germline, CDR1 is MGHRA, CDR2 YSYEKL. The ends lost 5 bases at V and 1 base at J; junction bases unmatched: 7. The CDR3 is 16 residues long. The CDR3 loop is CASSNPGQGIQETQYF. The CDR3 DNA sequence: TGCGCCAGCAGCAACCCGGGACAGGGGATCCAAGAGACCCAGTACTTC.

This clone was detected only once. The J gene is TRBJ2-3, the V gene TRBV7-2; D unresolved. The germline gives CDR1 SGHTA, CDR2 FQGNSA. V was cut by 5 bases and J by 6 bases, with 9 bases left in between. The CDR3 loop spans 12 amino acids. In DNA form, the CDR3 reads TGTGCCAGCAGCCGCCCTCGGGATACGCAGTATTTT. It is translated as CASSRPRDTQYF.

The V call is TRBV11-2, the J call TRBJ1-1; a possible D gene is TRBD1 (5 bases). This CDR3 has 15 residues. Per germline, CDR1 SGHAT and CDR2 FQNNGV. The V end was cut by 1 base, the J end by 5 bases, with 14 bases between. The CDR3 reads CASSLVPGSTTEAFF. CDR3 nucleotides: TGTGCCAGCAGCTTAGTTCCAGGGTCTACAACTGAAGCTTTCTTT.

The chain is built from TRBV7-9 and TRBJ2-3; D not resolved. Trimming stripped 2 bases from V and 6 bases from J, with 9 bases between. Looked up from germline, CDR1 is SEHNR and CDR2 is FQNEAQ (reference sequence). CDR3 size: 13 residues. The CDR3 coding sequence is TGTGCCAGCAGCTTATCTTCCGGTGATACGCAGTATTTT. Amino acids: CASSLSSGDTQYF.

The rearrangement joins TRBV7-2 to TRBJ1-2; D is unresolved. Germline CDR1 SGHTA, CDR2 FQGNSA. V was cut by 5 bases and J by 2 bases, with 9 bases left in between. This CDR3 has 13 amino acids. DNA for the CDR3: TGTGCCAGCAGCCCGCAGACCAACTATGGCTACACCTTC. Translated: CASSPQTNYGYTF.

This sequence joins TRBV6-1 and TRBJ2-7; 8 nucleotides line up with TRBD1. Germline V gene lookup returns CDR1 MNHNS and CDR2 SASEGT. V trimming: 10 bases; J trimming: 6 bases; junction bases outside the gene matches: 11. The CDR3 is made up of 13 amino acids. The CDR3 sequence is CANSGGPRSEQYF. The CDR3 DNA is TGTGCCAACTCAGGGGGCCCCCGCTCCGAGCAGTACTTC.

This clone is classed as medium-sized (0.01 to 0.1%). The V and J genes are TRBV7-9 and TRBJ2-5; D unresolved. The CDR3 sequence is 13 residues long. The germline CDR1 and CDR2 sequences are SEHNR and FQNEAQ (reference sequence). V was cut by 1 base and J by 4 bases, with 7 bases left in between. In DNA form, the CDR3 reads TGTGCCAGCAGCTTAGAACAGACAGAGACCCAGTACTTC. Its protein product is CASSLEQTETQYF.

The rearrangement joins TRBV7-3 to TRBJ2-7, with unresolved D. Germline-derived CDR1 and CDR2 are SGHTA and FQGTGA. V lost 0 bases and J lost 5, with 8 bases in between. The length of the CDR3 is 13 residues. CDR3 residues: CASSLTPGDEQYF. In DNA, the CDR3 is TGTGCCAGCAGCTTAACGCCGGGTGACGAGCAGTACTTC.

In this sample, this clone is medium-sized. This chain joins TRBV13 and TRBJ2-7; D is possibly TRBD1 (6 bases). With 4 bases removed from V and 3 bases from J, the gap between germline ends came to 16 bases. This CDR3 comprises 15 residues. Germline V gene lookup returns CDR1 PRHDT and CDR2 FYEKMQ (reference sequence). In DNA form, the CDR3 reads TGTGCCAGCAGCTACTACACGGGACAACACTACGAGCAGTACTTC. It yields the protein CASSYYTGQHYEQYF.

This chain connects TRBV2 to TRBJ2-1; the D gene is possibly TRBD2 (6 bases). The CDR3 covers 14 residues. V lost 6 bases to trimming and J lost 6 bases, with 15 bases between them. The germline V gene has CDR1 SNHLY and CDR2 FYNNEI. The CDR3 protein is CASSGERVGNEQFF. The CDR3 DNA reads as TGTGCCAGCAGCGGGGAGCGGGTGGGCAATGAGCAGTTCTTC.

The gene calls are TRBV19 and TRBJ2-5; TRBD1 or TRBD2 may be the D gene (5 bases each). The CDR3 totals 15 residues. Germline assignment: CDR1 LNHDA and CDR2 SQIVND (reference sequence). The ends were cut back, 5 bases at V and 0 bases at J, with 13 bases in the middle. CDR3 DNA: TGTGCCAGTAGTCCCATGGGACGGGACCAAGAGACCCAGTACTTC. It encodes CASSPMGRDQETQYF.

This clone has a single count. This sequence joins TRBV9 and TRBJ2-2; D not resolved. V was trimmed by 5 bases and J by 0 bases, leaving 8 bases between them. The germline CDR1 and CDR2 sequences are SGDLS and YYNGEE. This CDR3 comprises 14 residues. For the CDR3, the DNA is TGTGCCAGCAGAGTCGGATCGAACACCGGGGAGCTGTTTTTT. Translation: CASRVGSNTGELFF.

J is TRBJ1-2 and V is TRBV9, with D perhaps TRBD1 (5 bases). V was trimmed by 0 bases and J by 5 bases, leaving 14 bases between them. The germline CDR1 and CDR2 sequences are SGDLS and YYNGEE. The CDR3 loop spans 15 amino acids. Here the CDR3 reads CASSVDLGQRYGYTF. DNA of the CDR3: TGTGCCAGCAGCGTAGATCTGGGGCAGCGGTATGGCTACACCTTC.

This chain connects TRBV5-6 to TRBJ1-5, with unresolved D. V was trimmed by 4 bases and J by 7 bases, leaving 21 bases between them. Germline V gene data show CDR1 as SGHDT and CDR2 as YYEEEE. The CDR3 totals 16 residues. The CDR3 region has the DNA TGTGCCAGCAGCCGTTTGGTCGGTATGGGTAAGCAGCCCCAGCATTTT. Its protein product is CASSRLVGMGKQPQHF.